Sequencing of this T cell receptor beta chain was carried out in a study of T cell repertoires in cytomegalovirus infection. Regarding the study as a whole: Frequencies of public TCR beta families were cumulated, and this identified carriers of CMV plus the relevant HLA. The study found HLA-C-restricted CMV-specific TCR beta clonotypes dominating the ex vivo response.

Germline values: CDR1 MNHEY, CDR2 SVGEGT. CDR3 size: 16 residues. Trimming pared 0 bases from V and 3 bases from J, leaving 14 bases between. As regards this clonotype: Its antigen is unidentified.

In TCRdb, the reads were re-called with MiXCR into one record per CDR3 protein. The repertoire holds hundreds of thousands of distinct CDR3 sequences, with roughly 30% as singletons. The input for sequencing was cultured CD8+ T cells from PBMCs, taken from culture after CMV antigen stimulation. The V call is TRBV6-2 or TRBV6-3, the J call TRBJ1-1, with D unresolved. This receptor was obtained from a human donor in good health (CMV status not recorded). Some clones in this sample may be carry-over from other donors' samples. The CDR3 sequence is CASSYSIAFGHTEAFF. The CDR3, as DNA: TGTGCCAGCAGTTACTCGATAGCATTCGGGCACACTGAAGCTTTCTTT.